This T cell receptor (beta chain) was identified during a study of T cells in Graves' hyperthyroidism and ophthalmopathy. General study results and limits: Most thyroid-expanded clonotypes above 0.001 were also found in blood.

Patients aged 18 to 65 with hyperthyroidism were newly diagnosed, with duration under 2 months. A word on this clonotype: Its target is not known.

Regions amplified from RNA transcripts were the TCR beta CDR3 regions. The TCR CDR3 first-round RT-PCR relied on the HTBI primer set. MiXCR was run by TCRdb on the multiplex PCR reads, yielding one entry per CDR3 protein. The sample has about 560,000 distinct CDR3 sequences, about a sixth seen once. V was pared by 10 bases and J by 2 bases, with 2 bases of the junction left unmatched. This CDR3 has 12 residues. Germline-derived CDR1 and CDR2 are MNHEY and SMNVEV (reference sequence). The V call is TRBV27, the J call TRBJ1-2, with 9 positions matching TRBD1. The sample was blood. The source of this sequence is a woman aged 30 to 39 with Graves' hyperthyroidism. Here the CDR3 reads CATGTGNYGYTF. CDR3 bases: TGTGCCACTGGGACAGGGAACTATGGCTACACCTTC.